What follows are 23 T cell receptor beta chains derived from one specimen sequenced in a study of T cell responses to AZD1222 COVID-19 vaccine. Sequencing was performed with immunoSEQ multiplex PCR; in TCRdb, only in-frame clones are kept and a portion is missing. Among 95,000 to 150,000 clones listed, around 88% were seen once. The sequences come from peripheral blood, collected on day 0 of AZD1222 vaccination. Receptors originate from an adult in good health.

The V call is TRBV27, the J call TRBJ1-2; the D gene is possibly TRBD1 (5 bases). CDR1 and CDR2 from the germline V gene are MNHEY and SMNVEV (reference sequence). The CDR3 extends over 14 amino acids. Trimming cost V 6 bases and J 0 bases, with 11 bases left between them. The CDR3 loop reads CASRRDGANYGYTF. The DNA of the CDR3 is TGTGCCAGCAGACGGGACGGAGCTAACTATGGCTACACCTTC.

The gene calls are TRBV4-2 and TRBJ2-5; D is unresolved. Trimming cost V 5 bases and J 0 bases, with 10 bases left between them. The CDR3 loop spans 14 amino acids. The germline V gene encodes CDR1 LGHNA and CDR2 YNFKEQ. The CDR3 DNA is TGTGCCAGCAGCGAACACGCCAACCAAGAGACCCAGTACTTC. Translation: CASSEHANQETQYF.

This clone has just one count. The V call is TRBV19, the J call TRBJ1-5, with D possibly TRBD1 on 6 matching bases. The CDR3 covers 16 residues. Germline V CDR1 and CDR2: LNHDA, SQIVND (reference sequence). V was pared by 5 bases and J by 5 bases, with 19 bases between. CDR3 sequence (DNA): TGTGCCAGTAGTTCCACCTTCCAGGGGTGGCATCAGCCCCAGCATTTT. Translation gives CASSSTFQGWHQPQHF.

This chain links TRBV28 with TRBJ1-6; no definite D call. Trimming pared 6 bases from V and 10 bases from J, leaving 13 bases between. The germline V gene encodes CDR1 MDHEN and CDR2 SYDVKM. The CDR3 totals 13 residues. The chain's CDR3 is CASSPMLESPLHF. The CDR3 DNA is TGTGCCAGCAGCCCGATGTTGGAATCACCCCTCCACTTT.

This clone was observed a few times. This sequence joins TRBV11-2 and TRBJ1-4; TRBD1 matches at 7 bases. Germline values: CDR1 SGHAT, CDR2 FQNNGV. The V and J ends lost 1 base and 8 bases, in that order; junction bases with no gene match: 10. This CDR3 contains 16 residues. CDR3 sequence (DNA): TGTGCCAGCAGCTTAGGGGTGGGCAGGGGGAAGGAAAAACTGTTTTTT. It yields the protein CASSLGVGRGKEKLFF.

This chain uses TRBV19 with TRBJ1-3, with 7 positions matching TRBD1. CDR3 size: 15 residues. Trimming cost V 5 bases and J 1 base; bases outside gene matches: 5. CDR1 is LNHDA, CDR2 SQIVND, per germline (reference sequence). CDR3 nucleotides: TGTGCCAGTAGTTCTAGGGGACAGTCTGGAAACACCATATATTTT. It encodes CASSSRGQSGNTIYF.

J is TRBJ2-5 and V is TRBV7-2; 10 bases map to TRBD1. In germline, CDR1 is SGHTA, CDR2 FQGNSA. The CDR3 has 13 residues. Germline trimming cut 4 bases from V and 4 bases from J; bases unmatched to any gene: 0. DNA of the CDR3: TGTGCCAGCAGCTGGGACAGGGGAGAGACCCAGTACTTC. It specifies CASSWDRGETQYF.

This chain links TRBV7-2 with TRBJ2-1, with 8 positions matching TRBD1. CDR1 and CDR2 from the germline V gene are SGHTA and FQGNSA. The CDR3 length is 16 residues. Trimming at V came to 5 bases and at J to 4 bases, leaving 10 bases not matched to a gene. In DNA, the CDR3 is TGTGCCAGCAGCAAAAGTCAGGGGGCGGGATACAATGAGCAGTTCTTC. Translation: CASSKSQGAGYNEQFF.

The CDR3 DNA reads as TGTGCCAGCAGCCCCGGGACGGACCTAAACGCGGGGGGCTACACCTTC. It translates to CASSPGTDLNAGGYTF. V is TRBV5-4 and J is TRBJ1-2; D is perhaps TRBD1 (5 bases). This CDR3 contains 16 residues. Deletions cut 4 bases from V and 8 bases from J, with 24 bases between. Germline loops: CDR1 SGHNT, CDR2 YYREEE (reference sequence).

The CDR3 nucleotides read TGTGCCAGCTCACCAAGCCAGGGGGCAAGAAACACCATATATTTT. As protein: CASSPSQGARNTIYF. This chain uses TRBV18 with TRBJ1-3, with 8 bases fitting TRBD1. Germline V CDR1 and CDR2: KGHSH, LQKENI. The CDR3 extends over 15 amino acids. With V trimmed by 2 bases and J by 5 bases, 5 bases remained unmatched.

The V gene is TRBV5-1, the J gene TRBJ1-1; 12 positions match TRBD1. Trimming at V came to 4 bases and at J to 2 bases, leaving 3 bases not matched to a gene. This CDR3 is built from 15 residues. From germline, CDR1 is SGHRS and CDR2 YFSETQ. The CDR3, as DNA: TGCGCCAGCAGCCACGGGACAGGGGGCAACACTGAAGCTTTCTTT. This sequence encodes CASSHGTGGNTEAFF.

The V and J genes are TRBV5-1 and TRBJ2-6; 7 bases map to TRBD2. Losses at the gene ends were 0 bases for V and 4 bases for J; bases not matched to a gene: 7. Germline V CDR1 and CDR2: SGHRS, YFSETQ. The CDR3 sequence is 17 residues long. This chain's CDR3 is CASSLAGRPTGANVLTF. The CDR3 nucleotides read TGCGCCAGCAGCTTGGCCGGGAGGCCCACAGGGGCCAACGTCCTGACTTTC.

The chain links TRBV21-1 to TRBJ1-5; TRBD1 is taken as the D call from the table, unchecked against the DNA. TRBV21-1 is termed a pseudogene. The CDR3 sequence is 18 residues long. CDR3 coding DNA: TGTGCCAGCAGCAATACTAAACAGGGGAAGGGGAGCAATCAGCCCCAGCATTTT. The encoded protein is CASSNTKQGKGSNQPQHF.

The chain carries TRBV7-3 and TRBJ2-2; D gene uncertain. Germline CDR1 is SGHTA and CDR2 is FQGTGA. The V end lost 2 bases, the J end lost 3 bases, and 7 bases lay between the germline ends. The CDR3 contains 14 residues. As DNA, the CDR3 is TGTGCCAGCAGCTTATTAGGGCACACCGGGGAGCTGTTTTTT. Translation gives CASSLLGHTGELFF.

This clone was detected once. The DNA of the CDR3 is TGCAGCGTTGTGTTGAGGACGCAAACCTATGGCTACACCTTC. Translated, it gives CSVVLRTQTYGYTF. The chain carries TRBV29-1 and TRBJ1-2; D ambiguous. Germline CDR1 and CDR2: SQVTM and ANQGSEA. The CDR3 sequence is 14 residues long. V gave up 4 bases and J gave up 4 bases, with 16 bases separating them.

The V call is TRBV3-1 (or the pseudogene TRBV3-2), the J call TRBJ1-1; no clear D. The V gene lost 5 bases and the J gene lost 2 bases, with 9 bases spanning the gap. The germline gives CDR1 LGHDT, CDR2 YNNKEL (reference sequence). CDR3 size: 13 residues. As DNA, the CDR3 is TGTGCCAGCAGCGCGCAGGTCAACACTGAAGCTTTCTTT. Residues: CASSAQVNTEAFF.

This clone was recorded only once. The V call is TRBV9, the J call TRBJ2-1, with TRBD2 matching over 10 bases. With 4 bases clipped from V and 8 bases from J, the junction kept 9 bases outside the gene matches. The CDR3 covers 15 residues. The germline CDR1 and CDR2 sequences are SGDLS and YYNGEE. The CDR3 nucleotides read TGTGCCAGCAGCTTTTCTCCTAGCGGGGGCGATGAGCAGTTCTTC. Protein sequence: CASSFSPSGGDEQFF.

As DNA, the CDR3 is TGTGCCAGCAGACCCTCGGGACAGCCCTACAATGAGCAGTTCTTC. It is translated as CASRPSGQPYNEQFF. The chain is built from TRBV6-5 and TRBJ2-1; 7 nucleotides match TRBD1. CDR3 length: 15 residues. Germline V lookup: CDR1 MNHEY, CDR2 SVGAGI. Trimming removed 6 bases from V and 2 bases from J; junction bases left unmatched: 7.

This chain connects TRBV7-2 to TRBJ2-3, with 11 positions matching TRBD1. The CDR3 is 16 amino acids. Germline loops: CDR1 SGHTA, CDR2 FQGNSA. V lost 0 bases to trimming and J lost 9 bases; unmatched junction nucleotides: 8. CDR3 sequence: CASSLAGTGGEWTQYF. As DNA, the CDR3 is TGTGCCAGCAGCTTAGCCGGGACAGGGGGGGAGTGGACGCAGTATTTT.

This chain joins TRBV5-1 and TRBJ1-2; D possibly corresponds to TRBD1 (5 bases). The CDR3 is 17 amino acids. V gave up 0 bases and J gave up 0 bases, with 15 bases separating them. The V gene's germline CDR1 is SGHRS and CDR2 YFSETQ. The CDR3 protein is CASSLDGTWAANYGYTF. Here the CDR3 DNA reads TGCGCCAGCAGCTTGGATGGGACCTGGGCCGCTAACTATGGCTACACCTTC. The whole variable domain, filled in from reference TRBV5-1 and TRBJ1-2, reads KAGVTQTPRYLIKTRGQQVTLSCSPISGHRSVSWYQQTPGQGLQFLFEYFSETQRNKGNFPGRFSGRQFSNSRSEMNVSTLELGDSALYLCASSLDGTWAANYGYTFGSGTRLTVV.

The J gene is TRBJ1-3, the V gene TRBV3-1 (or the pseudogene TRBV3-2), with 7 bases fitting TRBD1. Per the germline V gene, CDR1 is LGHDT and CDR2 is YNNKEL (reference sequence). The V and J ends lost 5 bases and 0 bases, in that order; junction bases with no gene match: 4. The CDR3 has 15 residues. The CDR3 DNA sequence: TGTGCCAGCAGCGAGACAGGGAGCTCTGGAAACACCATATATTTT. Encoded protein: CASSETGSSGNTIYF.

The V call is TRBV4-3, the J call TRBJ1-4, with 8 bases that match TRBD1. Looked up from germline, CDR1 is LGHNA and CDR2 is YSLEER. The CDR3 loop spans 17 amino acids. V was clipped by 1 base and J by 3 bases; unmatched bases: 7. The CDR3 bases are TGCGCCAGCAGCCAAGTTCAGGGGGCGGGGGCTAATGAAAAACTGTTTTTT. Its protein product is CASSQVQGAGANEKLFF.

The J gene is TRBJ2-2, the V gene TRBV7-8, with TRBD2 matching 14 bases. V lost 2 bases and J lost 5; bases outside the gene matches: 4. Germline assignment: CDR1 SGHVS and CDR2 FQNEAQ. The CDR3 runs 17 residues. As DNA, the CDR3 is TGTGCCAGCAGCTTAAGACTAGCGGGGGGGCAGACCGGGGAGCTGTTTTTT. Translating gives CASSLRLAGGQTGELFF.